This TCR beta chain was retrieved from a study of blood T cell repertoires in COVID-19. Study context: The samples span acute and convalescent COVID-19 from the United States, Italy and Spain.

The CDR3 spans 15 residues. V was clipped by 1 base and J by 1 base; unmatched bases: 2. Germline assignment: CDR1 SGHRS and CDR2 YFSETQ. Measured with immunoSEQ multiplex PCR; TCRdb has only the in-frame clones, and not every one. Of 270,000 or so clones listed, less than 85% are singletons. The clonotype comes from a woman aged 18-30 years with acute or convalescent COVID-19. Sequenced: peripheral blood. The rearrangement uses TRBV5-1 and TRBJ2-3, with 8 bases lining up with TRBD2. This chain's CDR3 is CASSLTGGGTDTQYF. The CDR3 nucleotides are TGCGCCAGCAGCTTGACGGGAGGGGGCACAGATACGCAGTATTTT.